The T cell receptor beta chain described here comes from a study of Graves' ophthalmopathy and Graves' hyperthyroidism. Study conclusions and caveats: Also, most clonotypes expanded in the thyroid above 0.001 frequency appeared in blood.

Uncontrolled infections, pregnancy, lactation or other autoimmune diseases led to patient exclusion. PBMCs had their origin in fresh peripheral blood (10 ml). This CDR3 spans 16 amino acids. Trimming cost V 1 base and J 3 bases; bases outside gene matches: 8. Germline V lookup: CDR1 LGHDT, CDR2 YNNKEL (reference sequence). This clonotype was observed at least ten times. The antigen remains undetermined. Amplified material comprised TCR beta CDR3 regions derived from RNA transcripts. Investigators did first-round RT-PCR with HTBI primers, then second-round multiplex PCR. TCRdb reprocessed the multiplex PCR reads with MiXCR, giving one entry per CDR3 protein. The profile shows fewer than 350,000 distinct CDR3 sequences, 17% of them singletons.

The specimen sequenced was peripheral blood. The TCR comes from an adult man with Graves' ophthalmopathy. The chain uses TRBV3-1 and TRBJ2-5; 7 positions match TRBD2. This CDR3 reads CASSQGNRLAEETQYF. CDR3 sequence (DNA): TGTGCCAGCAGCCAAGGGAATCGGCTAGCGGAAGAGACCCAGTACTTC.